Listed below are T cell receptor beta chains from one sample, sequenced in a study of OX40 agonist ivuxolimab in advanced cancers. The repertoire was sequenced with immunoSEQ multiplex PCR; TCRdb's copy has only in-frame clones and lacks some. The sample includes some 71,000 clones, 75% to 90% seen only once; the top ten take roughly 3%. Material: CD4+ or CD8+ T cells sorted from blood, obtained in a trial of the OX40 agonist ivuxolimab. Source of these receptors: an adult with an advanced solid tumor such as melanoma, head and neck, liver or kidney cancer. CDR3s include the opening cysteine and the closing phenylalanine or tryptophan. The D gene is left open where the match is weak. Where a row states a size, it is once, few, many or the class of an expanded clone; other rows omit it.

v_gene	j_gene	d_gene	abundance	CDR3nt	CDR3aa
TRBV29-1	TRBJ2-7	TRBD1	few	TGCAGCGCCAGGACAGGGGGAGACCACGAGCAGTACTTC	CSARTGGDHEQYF
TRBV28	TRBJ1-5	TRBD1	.	TGTGCCAGCAGGGGGGGGACAGGGGCTTACTATAGCAATCAGCCCCAGCATTTT	CASRGGTGAYYSNQPQHF
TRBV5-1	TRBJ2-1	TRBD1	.	TGCGCCAGCAGCTTACTGACAGGGTCGAATGAGCAGTTCTTC	CASSLLTGSNEQFF
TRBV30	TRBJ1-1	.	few	TGTGCCTGGAGTGTTCGAGGAGGGAACACTGAAGCTTTCTTT	CAWSVRGGNTEAFF
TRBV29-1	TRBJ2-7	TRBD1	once	TGCAGCGCTGACCGGACAGGGGAGGCGAACGAGCAGTACTTC	CSADRTGEANEQYF
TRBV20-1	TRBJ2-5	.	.	TGCAGTGCTAGCTCCCGCGAGACCCAGTACTTC	CSASSRETQYF
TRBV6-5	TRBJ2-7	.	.	TGTGCCAGCAGTTACTACGCGACAGGCTCCTACGAGCAGTACTTC	CASSYYATGSYEQYF
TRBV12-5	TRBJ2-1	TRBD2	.	TGTGCTAGTGGTCCGACTGGGACTAGTGGGGATGAGCAGTTCTTC	CASGPTGTSGDEQFF
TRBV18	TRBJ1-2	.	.	TGTGCCAGCTCCCCCGACATGGCTGGCTACACCTTC	CASSPDMAGYTF
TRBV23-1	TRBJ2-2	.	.	TGCGCCAGCATCTTAGGACAGCGAGGGAACACCGGGGAGCTGTTTTTT	CASILGQRGNTGELFF
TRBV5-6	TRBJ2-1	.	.	TGTGCCAGCAGCCCGGTCGTGGTAAATGAGCAGTTCTTC	CASSPVVVNEQFF
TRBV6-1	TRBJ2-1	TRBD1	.	TGTGCCAGCAGTGCCCTTACAGGGGGCTTGGAGCAGTTCTTC	CASSALTGGLEQFF
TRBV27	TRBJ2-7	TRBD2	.	TGTGCCAGCAGACTAGCGGGGGGCCCGTCCTACGAGCAGTACTTC	CASRLAGGPSYEQYF
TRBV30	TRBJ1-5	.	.	TGTGTCTGGAATATGCAGGGGTCTCAGCCCCAGCATTTT	CVWNMQGSQPQHF
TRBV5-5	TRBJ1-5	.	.	TGTGCCAGCAGCCACGACCTGGAAGGAGAGCCCCAGCATTTT	CASSHDLEGEPQHF
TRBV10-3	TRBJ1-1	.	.	TGTGCCATCAGTGAGATGGACCCACGAGATGGGTTGGCTTTCTTT	CAISEMDPRDGLAFF
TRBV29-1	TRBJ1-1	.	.	TGCAGCGTTGAAGGGGCCGCAGGGAACACTGAAGCTTTCTTT	CSVEGAAGNTEAFF
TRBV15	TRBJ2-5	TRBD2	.	TGTGCCACCAGCTCTAGCGGAGCATTCCAAGAGACCCAGTACTTC	CATSSSGAFQETQYF
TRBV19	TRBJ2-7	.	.	TGTGCCACCGCCGGGACATACACCTACGAGCAGTACTTC	CATAGTYTYEQYF
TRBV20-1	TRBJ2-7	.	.	TGCAGTGCTGGGGACATGAGCGCGAACTACTTC	CSAGDMSANYF
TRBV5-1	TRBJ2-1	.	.	TGCGCCAGCAGCTCCCGAGGGGGCACCGGGGGCCCCTACAATGAGCAGTTCTTC	CASSSRGGTGGPYNEQFF
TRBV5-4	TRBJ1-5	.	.	TGTGCCAGCAGCTTGGACAGGTCGGGTCAGCCCCAGCATTTT	CASSLDRSGQPQHF
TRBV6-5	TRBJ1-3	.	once	TGTGCCAGCACCTACACAGGGTGGTCTGGAAACACCATATATTTT	CASTYTGWSGNTIYF
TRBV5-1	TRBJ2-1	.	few	TGCGCCAGCAGCTTGCCCCCGACGACTGAGCAGTTCTTC	CASSLPPTTEQFF
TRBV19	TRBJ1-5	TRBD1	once	TGTGCCAGTAGTGGCAGAAAAGGGGGCAACCAGCCCCAGCATTTT	CASSGRKGGNQPQHF
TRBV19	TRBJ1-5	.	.	TGTGCCAGTAGTATAGCCGGCCGGTGGAGCAATCAGCCCCAGCATTTT	CASSIAGRWSNQPQHF
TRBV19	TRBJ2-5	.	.	TGTGCCAGTAGTATCTCAGGGGGGAAAGAGACCCAGTACTTC	CASSISGGKETQYF
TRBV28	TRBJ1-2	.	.	TGTGCCGGCAGTTTACCGGGACGGCCCGGCTATGGCTACACCTTC	CAGSLPGRPGYGYTF
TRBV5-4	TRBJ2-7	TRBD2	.	TGTGCCAGCAGCCCTAGAGGGACTAGCGGGTCCTACGAGCAGTACTTC	CASSPRGTSGSYEQYF
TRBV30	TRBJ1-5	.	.	TGTGCCTGGAGAGGGAAGGGTGGTCAGCCCCAGCATTTT	CAWRGKGGQPQHF
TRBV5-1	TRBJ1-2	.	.	TGCGCCAGCAGCTTGGACGGAGACTATGGCTACACCTTC	CASSLDGDYGYTF
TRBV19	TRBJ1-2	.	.	TGTGCCAGTAGTATAGGCGGAGCAGGAACCTATGGCTACACCTTC	CASSIGGAGTYGYTF
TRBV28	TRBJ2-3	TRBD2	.	TGTGCCAGCCTGGGACCGATGAAGCGGCTAGCGGGGTTCACAGATACGCAGTATTTT	CASLGPMKRLAGFTDTQYF
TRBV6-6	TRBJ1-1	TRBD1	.	TGTGCCAGCACCTGGGACAGGGGGGTGGGTGTAACTGAAGCTTTCTTT	CASTWDRGVGVTEAFF
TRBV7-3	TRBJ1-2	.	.	TGTGCCAGCAGCTCCGGACTCCACTATGGCTACACCTTC	CASSSGLHYGYTF
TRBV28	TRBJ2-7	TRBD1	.	TGTGCCAGCAGTCTTGGACAGGCGAGCTCCTACGAGCAGTACTTC	CASSLGQASSYEQYF
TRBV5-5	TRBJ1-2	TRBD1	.	TGTGCCAGCACCGATCGGCCGGGACAGACCTATGGCTACACCTTC	CASTDRPGQTYGYTF
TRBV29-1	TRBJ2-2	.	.	TGCAGCGTTGATGGGGGATATACCGGGGAGCTGTTTTTT	CSVDGGYTGELFF
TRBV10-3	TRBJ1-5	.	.	TGTGCCATCAGTGACTCGACATATAATCAGCCCCAGCATTTT	CAISDSTYNQPQHF
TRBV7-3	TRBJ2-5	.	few	TGTGCCAGCAGCTTAACTGGGGGCCAAGAGACCCAGTACTTC	CASSLTGGQETQYF
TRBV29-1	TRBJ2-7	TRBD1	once	TGCAGCGTTGAAGATCGCTTGAATTGGACAGGGGGCTACGAGCAGTACTTC	CSVEDRLNWTGGYEQYF
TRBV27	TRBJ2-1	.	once	TGTGCCAGCAGTTTATCGATTAGGGACACCGCCGACAATGAGCAGTTCTTC	CASSLSIRDTADNEQFF
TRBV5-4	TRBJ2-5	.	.	TGTGCCAGCAGCTTGGGATCGGGGGCCTCGCGAGAGACCCAGTACTTC	CASSLGSGASRETQYF
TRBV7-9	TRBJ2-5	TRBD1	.	TGTGCCAGCAGCTTAGGGACAGGGTCAGAGACCCAGTACTTC	CASSLGTGSETQYF
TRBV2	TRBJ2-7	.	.	TGTGCCAGCAGTGAAGGGGGGGCCCCCTACGAGCAGTACTTC	CASSEGGAPYEQYF
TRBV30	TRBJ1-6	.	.	TGTGCCTGGAGTGTAAATGAGAATTCACCCCTCCACTTT	CAWSVNENSPLHF
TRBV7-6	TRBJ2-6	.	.	TGTGCCAGCAGCTTACGGCGCTCTGGGGCCAACGTCCTGACTTTC	CASSLRRSGANVLTF